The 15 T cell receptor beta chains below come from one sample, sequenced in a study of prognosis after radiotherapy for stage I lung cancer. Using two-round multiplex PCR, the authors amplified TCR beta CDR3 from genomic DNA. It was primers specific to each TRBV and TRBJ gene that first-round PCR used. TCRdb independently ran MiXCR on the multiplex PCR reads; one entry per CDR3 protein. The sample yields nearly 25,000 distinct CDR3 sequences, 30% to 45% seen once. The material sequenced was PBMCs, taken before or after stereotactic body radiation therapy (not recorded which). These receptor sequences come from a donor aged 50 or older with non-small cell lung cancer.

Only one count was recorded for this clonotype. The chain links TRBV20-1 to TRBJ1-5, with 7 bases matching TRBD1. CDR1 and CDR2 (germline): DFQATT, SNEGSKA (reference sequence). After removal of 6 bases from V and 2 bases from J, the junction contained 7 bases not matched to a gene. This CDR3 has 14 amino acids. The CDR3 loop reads CSARRGTGNQPQHF. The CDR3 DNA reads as TGCAGTGCCCGTCGCGGGACAGGCAATCAGCCCCAGCATTTT.

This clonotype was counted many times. CDR3 in DNA: TGCGCCAGCAGCTTAGGGTCTTCCACAGATACGCAGCATTTT. It translates to CASSLGSSTDTQHF. The J gene is TRBJ2-3, the V gene TRBV5-1; D call uncertain. The better agreement between TRBJ1-5 and the DNA end casts doubt on the J call. Germline CDR1 reads SGHRS; CDR2 reads YFSETQ. The length of the CDR3 is 14 residues.

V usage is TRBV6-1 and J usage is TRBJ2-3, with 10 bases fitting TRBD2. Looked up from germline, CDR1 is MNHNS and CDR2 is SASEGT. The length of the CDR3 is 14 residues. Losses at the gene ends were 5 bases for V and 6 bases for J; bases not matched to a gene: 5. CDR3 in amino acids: CASSRLAGADTQYF. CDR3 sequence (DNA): TGTGCCAGCAGTCGGCTAGCGGGAGCTGATACGCAGTATTTT.

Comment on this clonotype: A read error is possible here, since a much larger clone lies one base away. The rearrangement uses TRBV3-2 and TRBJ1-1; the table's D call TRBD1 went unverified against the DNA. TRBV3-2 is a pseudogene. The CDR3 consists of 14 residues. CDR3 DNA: TGTGTCAGCAGCCAAGATGTAGGGGGAAGTGAAGCTTTCTTT. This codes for CVSSQDVGGSEAFF.

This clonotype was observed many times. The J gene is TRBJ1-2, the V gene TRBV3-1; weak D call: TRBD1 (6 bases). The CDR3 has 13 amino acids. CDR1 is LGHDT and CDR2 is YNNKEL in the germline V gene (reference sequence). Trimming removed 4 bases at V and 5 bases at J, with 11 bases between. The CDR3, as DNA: TGTGCCAGCAGCCGCGGACAGTCTTATGGCTACACCTTC. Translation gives CASSRGQSYGYTF.

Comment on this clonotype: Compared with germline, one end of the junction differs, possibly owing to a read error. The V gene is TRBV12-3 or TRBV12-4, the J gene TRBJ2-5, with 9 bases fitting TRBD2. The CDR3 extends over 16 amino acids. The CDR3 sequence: CASNLTSGGYQGTQYF. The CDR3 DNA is TGTGCCAGCAACTTGACTAGCGGAGGGTACCAAGGGACCCAGTACTTC.

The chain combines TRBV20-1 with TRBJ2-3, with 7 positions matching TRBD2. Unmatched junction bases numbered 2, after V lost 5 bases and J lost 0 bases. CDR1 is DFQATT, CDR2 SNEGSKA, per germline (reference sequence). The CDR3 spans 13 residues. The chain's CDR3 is CSALAESTDTQYF. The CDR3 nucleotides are TGCAGTGCTCTAGCGGAGAGCACAGATACGCAGTATTTT.

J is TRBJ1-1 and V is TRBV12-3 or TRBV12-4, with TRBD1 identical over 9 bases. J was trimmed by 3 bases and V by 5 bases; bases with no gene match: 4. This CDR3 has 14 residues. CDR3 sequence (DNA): TGTGCCAGCAGTACCGGGACAGGGTACACTGAAGCTTTCTTT. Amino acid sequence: CASSTGTGYTEAFF.

CDR3 in DNA: TGCAGTGCTAGAGCATTTTTTGGACTAGCGGGAGCGGTAGATACGCAGTATTTT. This encodes CSARAFFGLAGAVDTQYF. The chain combines TRBV20-1 with TRBJ2-3; TRBD2 aligns across 13 bases. Germline values: CDR1 DFQATT, CDR2 SNEGSKA (reference sequence). With V trimmed by 1 base and J by 5 bases, 12 bases remained unmatched. This CDR3 is built from 18 residues.

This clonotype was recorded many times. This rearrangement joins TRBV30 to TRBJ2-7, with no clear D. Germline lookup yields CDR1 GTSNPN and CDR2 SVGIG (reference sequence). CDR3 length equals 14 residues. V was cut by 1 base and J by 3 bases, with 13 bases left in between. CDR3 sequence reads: CAWSGGARLYEQYF. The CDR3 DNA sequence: TGTGCCTGGAGTGGTGGTGCGCGGCTCTACGAGCAGTACTTC.

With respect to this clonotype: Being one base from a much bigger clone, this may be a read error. The CDR3 reads CSAPGVPTMGTQYF. DNA for the CDR3: TGCAGTGCTCCGGGAGTTCCGACCATGGGTACGCAGTATTTT. J is TRBJ2-3 and V is TRBV20-1; D possibly corresponds to TRBD2 (6 bases). Germline assignment: CDR1 DFQATT and CDR2 SNEGSKA (reference sequence). The CDR3 sequence is 14 residues long. V dropped 5 bases and J dropped 8 bases, with 20 bases sitting between them.

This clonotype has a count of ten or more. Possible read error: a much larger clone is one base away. The CDR3, as DNA: TGTGCCACCAGTGATCAAGACCGGAGGGGCCACACCTTC. Amino acids: CATSDQDRRGHTF. V gene TRBV24-1 combines with J gene TRBJ1-2; perhaps TRBD1 as D (5 bases). In germline, CDR1 is KGHDR, CDR2 SFDVKD. Trimming removed 3 bases from V and 12 bases from J, with 16 bases in between. The CDR3 sequence is 13 residues long.

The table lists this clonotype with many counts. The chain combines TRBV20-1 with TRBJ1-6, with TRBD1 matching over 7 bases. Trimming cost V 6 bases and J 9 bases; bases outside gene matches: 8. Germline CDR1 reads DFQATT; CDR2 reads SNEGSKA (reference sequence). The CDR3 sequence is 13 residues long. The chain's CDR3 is CSARDRGSSPLHF. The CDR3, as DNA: TGCAGTGCACGGGACAGAGGCAGTTCACCCCTCCACTTT.

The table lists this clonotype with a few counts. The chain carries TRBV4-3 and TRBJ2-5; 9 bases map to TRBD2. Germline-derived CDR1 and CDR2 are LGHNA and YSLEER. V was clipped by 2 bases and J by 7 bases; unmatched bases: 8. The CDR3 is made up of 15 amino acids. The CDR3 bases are TGCGCCAGCAGCCAACGACTAGCGGAGCTCGGGACCCAGTACTTC. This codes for CASSQRLAELGTQYF.

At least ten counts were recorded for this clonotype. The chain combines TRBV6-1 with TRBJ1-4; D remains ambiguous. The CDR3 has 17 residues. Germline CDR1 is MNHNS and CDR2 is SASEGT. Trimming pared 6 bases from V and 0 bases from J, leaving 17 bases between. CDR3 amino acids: CASRAYGDIPTNEKLFF. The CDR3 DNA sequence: TGTGCCAGCAGGGCCTACGGTGATATCCCAACTAATGAAAAACTGTTTTTT.